This is a list of T cell receptor beta chains from one sample in a study of T-cell memory formation after mild COVID-19. TCRdb fed the 5' RACE reads into MiXCR, producing one record per CDR3 protein. Here the sample spans about 360,000 distinct CDR3 sequences, 10% to 15% being singletons. Sequencing was done on a sample of PBMCs or a T cell subset sorted from them (not recorded which). Receptor source: a man aged 18 to 29 who had mild COVID-19 (a few samples of this study predate the infection). Cell type and time point are not known. The CDR3 runs from the conserved cysteine through the conserved F or W. Fields, in order: D gene, clone size, J gene, V gene, CDR3 DNA, CDR3 protein. D genes are given only for firm matches. Only some rows state a clone size, as once, few, many or a class for expanded clones.

>.|.|TRBJ2-1|TRBV10-3
TGTGCCATCAGTGACGGATTCAATGAGCAGTTCTTC
CAISDGFNEQFF
>TRBD1|few|TRBJ1-2|TRBV7-6
TGTGCCAGCAGCCCCCGGGACAGGGGAGCTAACTATGGCTACACCTTC
CASSPRDRGANYGYTF
>.|many|TRBJ2-2|TRBV7-2
TGTGCCAGCAGCTTAGCGAGGTCGGGAATGGTGGTGTTTTTT
CASSLARSGMVVFF
>.|few|TRBJ2-3|TRBV12-3/TRBV12-4
TGTGCCAGCAGTTTAAACGCTGGGGATACGCAGTATTTT
CASSLNAGDTQYF
>.|.|TRBJ2-5|TRBV18
TGTGCCAGCTCACCGAGTCAAATCAAAGAGACCCAGTACTTC
CASSPSQIKETQYF
>TRBD1|many|TRBJ2-7|TRBV11-2
TGTGCCAGCAGCGCTCCGGGACAGATCTACGAGCAGTACTTC
CASSAPGQIYEQYF
>.|.|TRBJ2-5|TRBV29-1
TGCAGCGTTGAACGGTTGCGGGAGACCCAGTACTTC
CSVERLRETQYF
>.|many|TRBJ2-3|TRBV7-8
TGTGCCAGCAGCTCCGGACCTTCAGATACGCAGTATTTT
CASSSGPSDTQYF
>.|many|TRBJ1-1|TRBV4-1
TGCGCCAGCAGCCAAGATCAACGGCCCACTGAAGCTTTCTTT
CASSQDQRPTEAFF
>.|.|TRBJ1-2|TRBV6-1
TGTGCCGTTGGGGAAGGTGCTAACTATGGCTACACCTTC
CAVGEGANYGYTF
>.|few|TRBJ1-1|TRBV12-3/TRBV12-4
TGTGCCAGCAGTCATCTGGGGGGGCGCGTCACTGAAGCTTTCTTT
CASSHLGGRVTEAFF
>TRBD2|.|TRBJ2-4|TRBV7-9
TGTGCCAGCAGCAAGGGACTAGCGGGGGGGCCGGCCAAAAACATTCAGTACTTC
CASSKGLAGGPAKNIQYF
>.|.|TRBJ1-2|TRBV29-1
TGCAGCGTCGTGTTTGTGGGCAGGGAGGACTATGGCTACACCTTC
CSVVFVGREDYGYTF
>TRBD2|.|TRBJ2-5|TRBV6-2/TRBV6-3
TGTGCCAGCGGCGGACTAGCGGGGGGCCACCAAGAGACCCAGTACTTC
CASGGLAGGHQETQYF
>.|.|TRBJ1-2|TRBV10-3
TGTGCCATCAGTCCCACAGAGAACTATGGCTACACCTTC
CAISPTENYGYTF
>.|.|TRBJ2-1|TRBV9
TGTGCCAGCAGTTCGTACCGGGGGGCAAACAATGAGCAGTTCTTC
CASSSYRGANNEQFF
>.|.|TRBJ1-5|TRBV20-1
TGCAGTGCCATTGACCGGGGGAATCAGCCCCAGCATTTT
CSAIDRGNQPQHF
>.|few|TRBJ2-5|TRBV2
TGTGCCAGCATGATCGAGACCCAGTACTTC
CASMIETQYF
>TRBD2|.|TRBJ2-1|TRBV6-1
TGTGCCAGCAGTGAAGGGACTAGCGGGAGCAATGAGCAGTTCTTC
CASSEGTSGSNEQFF
>TRBD2|.|TRBJ2-5|TRBV29-1
TGCAGCGTGGGGGGGGGTGCGAGCCAAGAGACCCAGTACTTC
CSVGGGASQETQYF